This T cell receptor (beta chain) was observed in a study of T cell changes during pregnancy in multiple sclerosis. Assay used: immunoSEQ multiplex PCR; TCRdb lists only in-frame clones, some missing. This sample carries approximately 39,000 clones, about 94% of them seen once, and the ten largest clones take approximately 0.41%. Per germline, CDR1 KGHSH and CDR2 LQKENI. V lost 0 bases to trimming and J lost 7 bases; unmatched junction nucleotides: 5. The CDR3 consists of 15 residues. The rearrangement joins TRBV18 to TRBJ1-2, with 10 bases aligning to TRBD1. This sample comprised CD4+ T cells from peripheral blood mononuclear cells, obtained in the second trimester of pregnancy. The TCR was taken from a female donor with multiple sclerosis, enrolled in a pregnancy study. CDR3 amino acids: CASSPPSRDRGGYTF. CDR3 bases: TGTGCCAGCTCACCACCGTCCCGGGACAGGGGTGGCTACACCTTC.